The present TCR beta chain was sequenced within a study of T cell responses to AZD1222 COVID-19 vaccine. General study findings and limits: White British people made up most donors, females outnumbered males, and clonal diversity was possibly underestimated. The study identified only five or six AZD1222 recipients as seropositive at baseline. Spike-wide coverage was observed for vaccine-associated CD4 TCRs, with dominant responses at 160-218 and 743-854.

Second doses at about 4 or about 12 weeks were pooled. Of note for this clone: Antigen unknown.

V lost 1 base and J 2 bases, leaving 7 bases between the germline ends. The CDR3 extends over 14 amino acids. Germline V gene sequence: CDR1 SGHNT, CDR2 YENEEA. Assay: immunoSEQ multiplex PCR; the TCRdb copy retains only in-frame clones and omits some. The profile covers roughly 150,000 clones, with 90% to 95% appearing a single time and 1% to 1.5% taken by the ten largest. Specimen: peripheral blood, collected 28 days after the second AZD1222 dose. The chain uses TRBV11-3 and TRBJ2-3, with D possibly being TRBD2 (5 bases). The sequence came from an adult who received the AZD1222 COVID-19 vaccine. CDR3 region: CASSLAGNTDTQYF. CDR3 coding DNA: TGTGCCAGCAGCTTAGCGGGAAACACAGATACGCAGTATTTT.